The present TCR beta chain was sequenced within a study of beta chain features in type 1 diabetes. This clone has a handful of counts. Its antigen is undetermined. Study-level findings and limits: Within each of all four CD4+ subsets, Type 1 diabetes patients had TCRB CDR3s that were moderately but significantly shorter.

The authors reverse transcribed all of the isolated RNA, so sequencing captured expressed TCRB transcripts. The assay was immunoSEQ multiplex PCR, and TCRdb's table has in-frame clones only and misses some. The table includes hundreds of thousands of clones, over 11% detected once. CDR3 length: 12 residues. V shed 7 bases and J 9 bases; nucleotides not matched to a gene: 6. CDR1 is LNHDA and CDR2 is SQIVND in the germline V gene (reference sequence). This TCR was recovered from a man between 18 and 35 years old with type 1 diabetes. The sequenced sample consisted of naive CD4+ T cells from blood. The V gene is TRBV19, the J gene TRBJ2-1; 7 bases match TRBD1. The CDR3 region is CASNPPGGEQFF. Here the CDR3 DNA reads TGTGCCAGTAACCCCCCAGGGGGTGAGCAGTTCTTC. Combining the CDR3 with reference TRBV19 and TRBJ2-1 gives the whole variable domain DGGITQSPKYLFRKEGQNVTLSCEQNLNHDAMYWYRQDPGQGLRLIYYSQIVNDFQKGDIAEGYSVSREKKESFPLTVTSAQKNPTAFYLCASNPPGGEQFFGPGTRLTVL.